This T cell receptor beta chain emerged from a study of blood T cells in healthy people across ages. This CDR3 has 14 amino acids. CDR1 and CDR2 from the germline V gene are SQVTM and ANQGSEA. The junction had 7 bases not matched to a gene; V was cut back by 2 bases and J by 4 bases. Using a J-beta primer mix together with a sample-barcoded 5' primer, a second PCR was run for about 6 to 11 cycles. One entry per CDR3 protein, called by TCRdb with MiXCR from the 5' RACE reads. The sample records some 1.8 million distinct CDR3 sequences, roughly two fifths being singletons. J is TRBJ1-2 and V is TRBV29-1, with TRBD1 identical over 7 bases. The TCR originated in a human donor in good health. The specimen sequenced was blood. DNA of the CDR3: TGCAGCGTTGAAACAGGGACAGAATCCTATGGCTACACCTTC. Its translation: CSVETGTESYGYTF.